This is a list of T cell receptor beta chains from one sample in a study of cytomegalovirus exposure and HLA in healthy donors. Assay used: immunoSEQ multiplex PCR; TCRdb lists only in-frame clones, some missing. The sample lists around 40,000 clones, approximately 90% seen once, with around 8% in the top ten. The sample consisted of PBMCs. These receptors were taken from a woman between 40 and 55 years old in good health and CMV-seropositive. Each CDR3 is given without its conserved first and last residue. The D gene is left open where the match is weak. Rows give clone size only sometimes, using once, few, many, or a class for an expanded clone.

size,J,V,D,CDR3
NA,TRBJ1-1,TRBV27,NA,ASSPLRGSTEAF
NA,TRBJ1-3,TRBV13,NA,ASTPRGVGNTIY
NA,TRBJ1-4,TRBV7-2,NA,ASSFSRGGAATNEKLF
once,TRBJ2-5,TRBV6-6,NA,ASSSTGPSQETQY
NA,TRBJ1-1,TRBV16,TRBD1,ASTRKGATEAF
NA,TRBJ1-5,TRBV28,TRBD1,ASTGTGGGNQPQH
NA,TRBJ2-7,TRBV28,TRBD2,ASSLFGAGGPYEQY
NA,TRBJ1-4,TRBV19,NA,ASSFYFGTRNEKLF
NA,TRBJ1-1,TRBV6-1,NA,ASSEARGVTEAF
NA,TRBJ1-2,TRBV28,TRBD1,ASSPLGQGAGGYT
NA,TRBJ2-5,TRBV7-7,TRBD1,ASSSGTGGKTQY
NA,TRBJ2-1,TRBV9,NA,ASTRESYNEQF
NA,TRBJ1-2,TRBV14,NA,ASSRGQYGYT
NA,TRBJ2-4,TRBV11-2,NA,ASSPLELNKNIQY
NA,TRBJ2-5,TRBV7-2,TRBD1,ASSANRGSQETQY
few,TRBJ2-2,TRBV5-4,NA,ASSPGVAMNTGELF
NA,TRBJ2-5,TRBV14,NA,ASSLGTYRRETQY
NA,TRBJ1-2,TRBV19,TRBD1,ASSQQLRTGMVSYGYT
few,TRBJ2-7,TRBV2,NA,ASSGSWRTPRAYEQY
few,TRBJ2-1,TRBV10-3,NA,AISDSDINEQF
once,TRBJ1-2,TRBV6-1,NA,ASSEGLNYGYT
NA,TRBJ1-1,TRBV11-3,NA,ASSLGGITEAF
NA,TRBJ1-2,TRBV9,TRBD1,ASSTGDDGGYT
NA,TRBJ2-7,TRBV13,TRBD1,ASSPNRGDEQY
NA,TRBJ2-4,TRBV4-1,NA,ASSHPLAKNIQY
NA,TRBJ1-1,TRBV18,TRBD1,ASSITRQGGNQRNTEAF
NA,TRBJ2-1,TRBV6-5,TRBD2,ASRTSGGYNEQF
NA,TRBJ2-5,TRBV5-1,TRBD2,ASSLNSGGPITQY
once,TRBJ2-2,TRBV7-3,TRBD2,ASGREDVGELF